The entry that follows covers one T cell receptor (beta chain) sequence. Its target is not known. They ran version v3.0 of the immunoSEQ assay at survey level. Profiling relied on immunoSEQ multiplex PCR, and the TCRdb table lists in-frame clones only, not all of them. The sample carries under 45,000 clones, about four fifths recorded once. The data were obtained in a study of long-term antiretroviral therapy in people with HIV. Looking at the study overall: The earliest samples predate the 2015 immediate-ART recommendation by about a decade. Study results and limitations: Controls showed broader CDR3 length ranges than did the HIV repertoires.

Trimming removed 6 bases from V and 3 bases from J; junction bases left unmatched: 7. CDR3 size: 14 residues. The germline V gene has CDR1 MNHEY and CDR2 SMNVEV (reference sequence). This sample comprised unsorted PBMCs, obtained 1 year after starting antiretroviral therapy. J is TRBJ2-7 and V is TRBV27; TRBD1 aligns across 8 bases. The TCR originated in a young man with HIV. DNA of the CDR3: TGTGCCAGCAGGTCCCAGGGGGCAGGCTACGAGCAGTACTTC. Amino acids: CASRSQGAGYEQYF.